This T cell receptor beta chain was identified in a study of CD8 T cell repertoires and HIV-1 epitope variants. Germline V lookup: CDR1 SEHNR, CDR2 FQNEAQ (reference sequence). This CDR3 contains 14 residues. The ends lost 5 bases at V and 6 bases at J; junction bases unmatched: 6. On this clone: Its target is not known.

Study-wide results and caveats: Some ten antigen-specific TCR beta clonotypes were found; more than five seemed cross-reactive to variants.

The table came from immunoSEQ multiplex PCR; TCRdb's copy has only in-frame clones and leaves some out. The sample carries over 5,000 clones, about 63% recorded once. The source is a male donor with HIV. The specimen was cultured CD8+ T cells derived from PBMCs. The J gene is TRBJ2-3, the V gene TRBV7-9; TRBD1 aligns across 9 bases. This chain's CDR3 is CASSITGGGDTQYF. In DNA, the CDR3 is TGTGCCAGCAGCATTACAGGGGGCGGGGATACGCAGTATTTT. The whole variable domain, filled in from reference TRBV7-9 and TRBJ2-3, reads DTGVSQNPRHKITKRGQNVTFRCDPISEHNRLYWYRQTLGQGPEFLTYFQNEAQLEKSRLLSDRFSAERPKGSFSTLEIQRTEQGDSAMYLCASSITGGGDTQYFGPGTRLTVL.